The present entry profiles one T cell receptor beta chain with its context. Its antigen is unknown. Produced via immunoSEQ multiplex PCR; TCRdb's table is partial and in-frame only. Found here are roughly 34,000 clones, approximately 84% of them singletons; the top ten hold over 0.95%. This specimen belongs to a study of T cells in narcolepsy. Study summary: Patients with NT1 or NT2 and healthy control donors were enrolled. Study-wide results and limits: Healthy controls reportedly lacked the autoreactive clonotypes serially found in patients' blood. Comparing one patient's CSF and blood CD4+ clonotypes highlighted HCRT- and TRIB2-specific autoreactive clonotypes. No autoreactive T cell clone sequences appeared in some memory CD4+ repertoires.

CDR1 SGHTA and CDR2 FQGNSA come from the germline V gene. CDR3 length: 17 amino acids. J lost 6 bases, V lost 4 bases, and 9 bases had no gene match. The sequenced sample was CD45RA- memory CD4+ T cells from PBMCs. V and J are TRBV7-2 and TRBJ2-1, with 13 bases that match TRBD2. This receptor was taken from a human donor with narcolepsy. The DNA of the CDR3 is TGTGCCAGCAGCTCTCACCCCCGACTAGCGGGGGGCAATGAGCAGTTCTTC. It encodes CASSSHPRLAGGNEQFF.